This entry lists 4 T cell receptor beta chains sequenced from one sample in a study of blood T cells in healthy people across ages. A sample-barcoded 5' primer and a J-beta primer mix were used in a second PCR of roughly 7 to 11 cycles. Using its own MiXCR run on the 5' RACE reads, TCRdb lists one record per CDR3 protein. Altogether 550,000 to 800,000 distinct CDR3 sequences are present, about 34% being singletons, with the ten largest covering just over 15%. Input material: blood. These receptors were obtained from a woman aged 80 or over in good health.

This clonotype was detected a few times. The chain combines TRBV20-1 with TRBJ1-5; 8 bases map to TRBD1. V shed 1 base and J 4 bases; nucleotides not matched to a gene: 6. Germline CDR1 and CDR2: DFQATT and SNEGSKA (reference sequence). This CDR3 has 15 amino acids. CDR3 in DNA: TGCAGTGCTAGAGGGACAGGGACGGTGAATCAGCCCCAGCATTTT. Encoded protein: CSARGTGTVNQPQHF.

Notes on this clonotype: This may be a read error: a much more frequent sequence differs by one nucleotide. This rearrangement joins TRBV5-4 to TRBJ2-7, with D possibly TRBD2 on 5 matching bases. Germline V lookup: CDR1 SGHNT, CDR2 YYREEE (reference sequence). The CDR3 has 14 amino acids. CDR3 coding DNA: TGTACCAGCAGCCACCCGGGGTGGCCCTACGAGCAGTACTTC. This codes for CTSSHPGWPYEQYF.

V gene TRBV20-1 combines with J gene TRBJ1-5; no clear D gene. Trimming took 1 base from V and 0 from J, leaving 7 bases between them. The CDR3 covers 14 residues. CDR1 is DFQATT and CDR2 is SNEGSKA in the germline V gene (reference sequence). The CDR3 DNA reads as TGCAGTGCTAGAGCAGGTCTTAGCAATCAGCCCCAGCATTTT. Protein product: CSARAGLSNQPQHF.

This clonotype was counted ten times or more. This sequence joins TRBV4-1 and TRBJ1-2, with 7 bases matching TRBD1. The CDR3 contains 14 residues. The trim removed 0 bases at V and 5 bases at J, leaving 3 bases unmatched. In germline, CDR1 is MGHRA, CDR2 YSYEKL. The CDR3 bases are TGCGCCAGCAGCCAAGACGGCAGGGGGTATGGCTACACCTTC. As protein: CASSQDGRGYGYTF.